One T cell receptor beta chain is described in this entry. This clonotype has at least ten counts. There is no known antigen for this receptor. The sample holds no much larger clone one base away, and base qualities are not on file. The library was made by multiplex PCR. Using EuroClonality-NGS primers, the TRB libraries were generated through a one-step amplicon PCR run on roughly 94 ng genomic DNA. Sequencing of the TRB amplicons was done on Illumina MiSeq instruments using 2 x 250 bp version 2 chemistry. Regarding the original processing steps: Primary TRB sequence analysis and V(D)J annotation were performed with IMGT/HighV-QUEST. Repertoire diversity and composition were evaluated with VDJtools after nonfunctional clones were removed and downsampling was applied for comparisons between samples. The raw public reads went through TCRdb reprocessing: fastp at Q25, MiXCR clone calling, in-frame beta chains kept. Each entry is one CDR3 protein sequence, shown with its most common DNA and genes. In this record, the V and J calls reflect TCRdb's handling and not the investigators' own analysis. In this sample the table shows about 1,400 distinct CDR3 sequences, 18% of which occur a single time. The ten largest clones capture 77% of the sample.

This sample was taken from a study of somatic reversion in DOCK8 deficiency (dated by TCRdb to the early 2020s). Background for the entire study: In the study, T cell receptor beta repertoires were compared across three groups: DOCK8-deficient patients, DOCK8-revertant patients and healthy volunteers. The study investigated how somatic reversion of pathogenic DOCK8 variants alters lymphocyte differentiation and function in DOCK8 deficiency. The DOCK8-deficient patients included in the study had been previously reported.

The CDR1 and CDR2 encoded by the germline V gene (reference sequence) are SEHNR and FQNEAQ. Its CDR3 holds 14 amino acids, cysteine through phenylalanine. The sequence is cut down to CDR3 DNA, 42 bases in frame from base 1. V is pared back by 7 bases and J by 7 bases, with 14 bases lying between the germline termini. Genomic DNA for TCR repertoire analysis was extracted from either whole blood samples or PBMCs. Three DOCK8-revertant patients were sampled, some at multiple time points. General conclusions and limits of the study: Whether whole blood or PBMCs served as the source material for each individual sample was not specified in the methods.

The receptor's source is a human donor with DOCK8 deficiency. The V and J segments used are TRBV7-9 and TRBJ1-6, with TRBD1 perhaps the D gene, on 6 matching bases. Material: blood. In the paper's terms, the cell subset or site label means: DOCK8-deficient patient with somatic reversion. The bases are TGTGCCAGCAACAACAACAGGGAAAATTCACCCCTCCACTTT. Its protein reads: CASNNNRENSPLHF.